This is a list of T cell receptor beta chains from one sample in a study of technical replicates of blood from several donors. The table came from immunoSEQ multiplex PCR; TCRdb's copy has only in-frame clones and leaves some out. The data show around 61,000 clones, approximately 83% seen once. Sequenced sample: PBMCs. These receptors originate from a human donor in good health. Some clones in this sample may be carry-over from other donors' samples. Both conserved end residues are part of each CDR3. D genes are given only for firm matches. Clone size is not always given. Where it is, it says once, few, many or a class for expanded clones.

clone_size: .
d_call: TRBD1
j_call: TRBJ1-1
v_call: TRBV19
cdr3_nt: TGTGCCAGTAGTGCCCAACAGGGGGCAGGGACTGAAGCTTTCTTT
cdr3_aa: CASSAQQGAGTEAFF

clone_size: .
d_call: TRBD2
j_call: TRBJ2-3
v_call: TRBV11-2
cdr3_nt: TGTGCCAGCAGCTCACCAATAGCGGGGCTCGCTAGCACAGATACGCAGTATTTT
cdr3_aa: CASSSPIAGLASTDTQYF

clone_size: .
d_call: .
j_call: TRBJ2-5
v_call: TRBV11-2
cdr3_nt: TGTGCCAGCAGCTTAACACAGGCCATCCAGTACTTC
cdr3_aa: CASSLTQAIQYF

clone_size: .
d_call: .
j_call: TRBJ1-1
v_call: TRBV9
cdr3_nt: TGTGCCAGCAGCGTAGTTTCAGAGAACACTGAAGCTTTCTTT
cdr3_aa: CASSVVSENTEAFF

clone_size: .
d_call: .
j_call: TRBJ1-1
v_call: TRBV14
cdr3_nt: TGTGCCAGCAGCCAAGATCCAGGACAGATCAACACTGAAGCTTTCTTT
cdr3_aa: CASSQDPGQINTEAFF

clone_size: .
d_call: TRBD1
j_call: TRBJ2-1
v_call: TRBV9
cdr3_nt: TGTGCCAGCAGCGTAGCAGGGGGCCGGATGGGTGAGCAGTTCTTC
cdr3_aa: CASSVAGGRMGEQFF

clone_size: .
d_call: TRBD1
j_call: TRBJ1-3
v_call: TRBV13
cdr3_nt: TGTGCCAGCACCCGAACGGGGACAGGAGAAAACACCATATATTTT
cdr3_aa: CASTRTGTGENTIYF

clone_size: .
d_call: TRBD1
j_call: TRBJ1-5
v_call: TRBV19
cdr3_nt: TGTGCCAGTAGTACCGACAGGGTCGGGGGCAATCAGCCCCAGCATTTT
cdr3_aa: CASSTDRVGGNQPQHF

clone_size: .
d_call: .
j_call: TRBJ2-7
v_call: TRBV29-1
cdr3_nt: TGCAGCGTTGGTTCCCTTTTGGGCCAGCAGTACTTC
cdr3_aa: CSVGSLLGQQYF

clone_size: .
d_call: .
j_call: TRBJ2-2
v_call: TRBV7-7
cdr3_nt: TGTGCCAGCAGCTACGACTTGAACACCGGGGAGCTGTTTTTT
cdr3_aa: CASSYDLNTGELFF

clone_size: .
d_call: .
j_call: TRBJ2-7
v_call: TRBV30
cdr3_nt: TGTGCCTGGAGGGGCAAGGGGGTCTACGAGCAGTACTTC
cdr3_aa: CAWRGKGVYEQYF

clone_size: .
d_call: .
j_call: TRBJ2-7
v_call: TRBV6-6
cdr3_nt: TGTGCCAGCAGCCCGACAGACCCGCCGACCTACGAGCAGTACTTC
cdr3_aa: CASSPTDPPTYEQYF

clone_size: .
d_call: TRBD1
j_call: TRBJ2-7
v_call: TRBV7-9
cdr3_nt: TGTGCCAGCAGCTCGGTACAGTCGACAGGGCCCTTGGGCGAGCAGTACTTC
cdr3_aa: CASSSVQSTGPLGEQYF

clone_size: .
d_call: TRBD2
j_call: TRBJ2-5
v_call: TRBV5-5
cdr3_nt: TGTGCCAGCAGCTTGACCGGGACTAGCCCTCAAGAGACCCAGTACTTC
cdr3_aa: CASSLTGTSPQETQYF

clone_size: once
d_call: .
j_call: TRBJ1-4
v_call: TRBV7-2
cdr3_nt: TGTGCCAGCAGCAAGACAGCTACTAATGAAAAACTGTTTTTT
cdr3_aa: CASSKTATNEKLFF

clone_size: .
d_call: TRBD2
j_call: TRBJ2-1
v_call: TRBV9
cdr3_nt: TGTGCCAGCAGCGAGGGACTAGCGTCATCCAATGAGCAGTTCTTC
cdr3_aa: CASSEGLASSNEQFF

clone_size: .
d_call: .
j_call: TRBJ2-3
v_call: TRBV6-5
cdr3_nt: TGTGCCAGCAGTTACTCCCCGGGAGGCACAGATACGCAGTATTTT
cdr3_aa: CASSYSPGGTDTQYF

clone_size: .
d_call: .
j_call: TRBJ1-4
v_call: TRBV30
cdr3_nt: TGTGCCTGGAGCCACGGCGGTTCGGGAGAAAAACTGTTTTTT
cdr3_aa: CAWSHGGSGEKLFF

clone_size: .
d_call: TRBD1
j_call: TRBJ2-7
v_call: TRBV27
cdr3_nt: TGTGCCAGCAGTTTATCGGACGGGGGACAGGGGTCCTACGAGCAGTACTTC
cdr3_aa: CASSLSDGGQGSYEQYF

clone_size: .
d_call: TRBD1
j_call: TRBJ1-2
v_call: TRBV5-5
cdr3_nt: TGTGCCAGCAGCTTGGTCCAGGGGGGTAACTATGGCTACACCTTC
cdr3_aa: CASSLVQGGNYGYTF

clone_size: .
d_call: TRBD1
j_call: TRBJ1-3
v_call: TRBV9
cdr3_nt: TGTGCCAGCAGCCTCCCAGACAGGGACTCTGGAAACACCATATATTTT
cdr3_aa: CASSLPDRDSGNTIYF

clone_size: .
d_call: .
j_call: TRBJ2-1
v_call: TRBV12-5
cdr3_nt: TGTGCTAGTGGTAGACAGTTTGAGCAGTTCTTC
cdr3_aa: CASGRQFEQFF

clone_size: .
d_call: TRBD1
j_call: TRBJ1-4
v_call: TRBV7-9
cdr3_nt: TGTGCCAGCAGCGAGAGACAGGGGGTGGTAGAAAAACTGTTTTTT
cdr3_aa: CASSERQGVVEKLFF

clone_size: .
d_call: TRBD1
j_call: TRBJ2-7
v_call: TRBV10-2
cdr3_nt: TGCGCCAGCAGCCGGGACAGGGGGTCCTACGAGCAGTACTTC
cdr3_aa: CASSRDRGSYEQYF

clone_size: .
d_call: .
j_call: TRBJ2-7
v_call: TRBV4-1
cdr3_nt: TGCGCCAGCAGCCAAGGTTCCCGGGGCGAGCAGTACTTC
cdr3_aa: CASSQGSRGEQYF

clone_size: .
d_call: TRBD1
j_call: TRBJ1-5
v_call: TRBV6-1
cdr3_nt: TGTGCCAGTAAGGATGGGACAGGGAATCAGCCCCAGCATTTT
cdr3_aa: CASKDGTGNQPQHF

clone_size: .
d_call: .
j_call: TRBJ2-5
v_call: TRBV15
cdr3_nt: TGTGCCACCAGCAGAGATCGTGGGGGCCTTGTTTCGGAGACCCAGTACTTC
cdr3_aa: CATSRDRGGLVSETQYF

clone_size: .
d_call: .
j_call: TRBJ2-3
v_call: TRBV2
cdr3_nt: TGTGCCAGCAGTGATACAGGGTTCACAGATACGCAGTATTTT
cdr3_aa: CASSDTGFTDTQYF

clone_size: .
d_call: TRBD1
j_call: TRBJ2-7
v_call: TRBV7-9
cdr3_nt: TGTGCCAGCAGCCCCTGGACAGGATCCTACGAGCAGTACTTC
cdr3_aa: CASSPWTGSYEQYF

clone_size: .
d_call: .
j_call: TRBJ1-5
v_call: TRBV6-4
cdr3_nt: TGTGCCAGCAGTTTAGCAGGGGTTAATCAGCCCCAGCATTTT
cdr3_aa: CASSLAGVNQPQHF

clone_size: once
d_call: TRBD1
j_call: TRBJ2-3
v_call: TRBV2
cdr3_nt: TGTGCCAACGCCCTTGACAGGGGAACAGATACGCAGTATTTT
cdr3_aa: CANALDRGTDTQYF

clone_size: .
d_call: TRBD2
j_call: TRBJ2-7
v_call: TRBV7-3
cdr3_nt: TGTGCCAGCAGCGGGTCGGGACTAGCGGGGGTTGAGCAGTACTTC
cdr3_aa: CASSGSGLAGVEQYF

clone_size: .
d_call: .
j_call: TRBJ1-3
v_call: TRBV6-1
cdr3_nt: TGTGCCAGCAGTGACTTGGACAGTTCGATCTCTGGAAACACCATATATTTT
cdr3_aa: CASSDLDSSISGNTIYF

clone_size: few
d_call: .
j_call: TRBJ1-2
v_call: TRBV5-4
cdr3_nt: TGTGCCAGCAGCTTGGGACAAATCAACTATGGCTACACCTTC
cdr3_aa: CASSLGQINYGYTF

clone_size: few
d_call: .
j_call: TRBJ2-7
v_call: TRBV7-6
cdr3_nt: TGTGCCAGCAGCTTAAACCCAACGGGTGACGAGCAGTACTTC
cdr3_aa: CASSLNPTGDEQYF

clone_size: few
d_call: .
j_call: TRBJ2-4
v_call: TRBV6-5
cdr3_nt: TGTGCCACCACCCCGAGAGAGGGGGTAAACATTCAGTACTTC
cdr3_aa: CATTPREGVNIQYF

clone_size: .
d_call: .
j_call: TRBJ1-3
v_call: TRBV21-1
cdr3_nt: TGTGCCAGCAGCAAAGTAAGGCCAGGGGGCATTTGGAACACCATATATTTT
cdr3_aa: CASSKVRPGGIWNTIYF

clone_size: .
d_call: .
j_call: TRBJ1-5
v_call: TRBV5-6
cdr3_nt: TGTGCCAGCAGCGTCTCGGGCGGGGACCAGCCCCAGCATTTT
cdr3_aa: CASSVSGGDQPQHF

clone_size: .
d_call: .
j_call: TRBJ2-3
v_call: TRBV5-1
cdr3_nt: TGCGCCAGCAATGAGGGGACTCGGAGCACAGATACGCAGTATTTT
cdr3_aa: CASNEGTRSTDTQYF

clone_size: .
d_call: TRBD1
j_call: TRBJ2-7
v_call: TRBV29-1
cdr3_nt: TGCAGCGTGGGAAAGAAACAGGGGCCCGTTACCGGAGAGCAGTACTTC
cdr3_aa: CSVGKKQGPVTGEQYF

clone_size: .
d_call: TRBD2
j_call: TRBJ2-2
v_call: TRBV11-2
cdr3_nt: TGTGCCAGCAGCTTAGAATCCCCAGCGGGAAGGGCCGGGGAGCTGTTTTTT
cdr3_aa: CASSLESPAGRAGELFF

clone_size: few
d_call: .
j_call: TRBJ1-1
v_call: TRBV4-3
cdr3_nt: TGCGCCAGCAGCCAAGATGGCGGCAGGGCTGCTTTCTTT
cdr3_aa: CASSQDGGRAAFF

clone_size: .
d_call: TRBD1
j_call: TRBJ2-7
v_call: TRBV29-1
cdr3_nt: TGCAGCGTCGGCCGACAGGGGTCCTACGAGCAGTACTTC
cdr3_aa: CSVGRQGSYEQYF